Following are 7 T cell receptor beta chains from one sample sequenced in a study of T cells in Graves' hyperthyroidism and ophthalmopathy. RNA transcripts provided the source from which TCR beta CDR3 regions were amplified. TCR CDR3 regions were first amplified by RT-PCR with HTBI primers. In TCRdb, the multiplex PCR reads were re-called with MiXCR into one record per CDR3 protein. The repertoire holds a few hundred thousand distinct CDR3 sequences, with over 15% as singletons. The sequencing input was blood. These receptors all stem from a woman in her thirties or forties with Graves' ophthalmopathy.

This clonotype was observed at least ten times. This chain links TRBV11-2 with TRBJ1-1; TRBD1 aligns across 7 bases. Germline CDR1 SGHAT, CDR2 FQNNGV. The J segment lost 1 base and the V segment lost 4 bases, leaving 6 bases of the junction unmatched. The CDR3 loop spans 15 amino acids. This CDR3 is CASSYPDRENTEAFF. CDR3 sequence (DNA): TGTGCCAGCAGCTACCCCGACAGGGAGAACACTGAAGCTTTCTTT. The whole variable domain, filled in from reference TRBV11-2 and TRBJ1-1, reads EAGVAQSPRYKIIEKRQSVAFWCNPISGHATLYWYQQILGQGPKLLIQFQNNGVVDDSQLPKDRFSAERLKGVDSTLKIQPAKLEDSAVYLCASSYPDRENTEAFFGQGTRLTVV.

The genes are TRBV30 and TRBJ2-7, with D perhaps matching TRBD1 or TRBD2 (5 bases each). The CDR3 extends over 15 amino acids. V was pared by 0 bases and J by 1 base, with 13 bases between. Germline V gives CDR1 GTSNPN, CDR2 SVGIG (reference sequence). The CDR3 is CAWSVRGARSYEQYF. Written as DNA, the CDR3 is TGTGCCTGGAGTGTGAGAGGGGCGCGTTCCTACGAGCAGTACTTC.

This clonotype was counted many times. This sequence joins TRBV20-1 and TRBJ2-3; 7 bases agree with TRBD1. CDR1 DFQATT and CDR2 SNEGSKA come from the germline V gene (reference sequence). The J segment lost 3 bases and the V segment lost 6 bases, leaving 15 bases of the junction unmatched. This CDR3 has 16 amino acids. The CDR3 nucleotides are TGCAGTGCAGACTATCCGACAGGGATGGGGACAGATACGCAGTATTTT. Translated: CSADYPTGMGTDTQYF.

This clonotype appeared many times. This rearrangement joins TRBV10-3 to TRBJ1-5, with D perhaps matching TRBD1 (5 bases). CDR1 and CDR2 from the germline V gene are ENHRY and SYGVKD. CDR3 length: 11 amino acids. The germline V and J ends were trimmed by 5 bases and 9 bases, with 8 bases remaining between them. The CDR3 loop reads CAISPGGPQHF. CDR3 DNA: TGTGCCATCAGTCCTGGGGGGCCCCAGCATTTT.

This clonotype has a count of ten or more. The genes are TRBV11-1 and TRBJ1-2; 8 positions match TRBD1. This CDR3 is 14 amino acids long. The V gene's germline CDR1 is SGHAT and CDR2 FQDESV (reference sequence). The trim removed 2 bases at V and 8 bases at J, leaving 7 bases unmatched. CDR3 coding DNA: TGTGCCAGCAGCTTATCGAAGACAGGGGTGGGCTACACCTTC. This translates into CASSLSKTGVGYTF.

This clonotype was observed many times. The V and J genes are TRBV12-3 or TRBV12-4 and TRBJ1-1, with D unresolved. V gave up 2 bases and J gave up 7 bases, with 11 bases separating them. The length of the CDR3 is 13 residues. Written as DNA, the CDR3 is TGTGCCAGCAGTTTATTGGGAGGGAATGAAGCTTTCTTT. It encodes CASSLLGGNEAFF.

This clonotype appeared many times. The chain joins TRBV12-3 or TRBV12-4 to TRBJ2-2, with D possibly being TRBD2 (6 bases). The CDR3 spans 14 residues. V was trimmed by 8 bases and J by 0 bases, leaving 10 bases between them. In DNA form, the CDR3 reads TGTGCCAGCGGGCGGGACCCGAACACCGGGGAGCTGTTTTTT. Its protein product is CASGRDPNTGELFF.